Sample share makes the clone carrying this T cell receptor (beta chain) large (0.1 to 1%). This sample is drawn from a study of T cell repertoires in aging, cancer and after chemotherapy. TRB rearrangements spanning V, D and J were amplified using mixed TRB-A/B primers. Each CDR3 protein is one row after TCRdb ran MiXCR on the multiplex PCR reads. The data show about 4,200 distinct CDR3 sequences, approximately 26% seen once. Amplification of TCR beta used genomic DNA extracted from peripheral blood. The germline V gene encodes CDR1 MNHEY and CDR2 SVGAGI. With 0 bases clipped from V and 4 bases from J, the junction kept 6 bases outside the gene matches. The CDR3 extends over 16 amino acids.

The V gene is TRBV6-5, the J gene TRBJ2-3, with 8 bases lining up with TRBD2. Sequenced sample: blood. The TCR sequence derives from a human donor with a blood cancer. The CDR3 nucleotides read TGTGCCAGCAGTTACTCACTAGCGGTCGGGGCAGATACGCAGTATTTT. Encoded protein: CASSYSLAVGADTQYF.